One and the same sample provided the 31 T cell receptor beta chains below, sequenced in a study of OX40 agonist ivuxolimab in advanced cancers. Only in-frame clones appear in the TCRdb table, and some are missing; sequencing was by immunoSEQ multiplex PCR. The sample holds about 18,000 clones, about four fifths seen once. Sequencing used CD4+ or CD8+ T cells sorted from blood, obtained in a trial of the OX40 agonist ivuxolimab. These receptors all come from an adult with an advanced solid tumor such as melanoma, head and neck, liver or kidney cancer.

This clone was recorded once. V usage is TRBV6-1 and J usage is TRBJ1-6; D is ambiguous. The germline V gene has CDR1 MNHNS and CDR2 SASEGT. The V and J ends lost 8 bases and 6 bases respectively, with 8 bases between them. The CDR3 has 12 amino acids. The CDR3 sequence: CASGQSNSPLHF. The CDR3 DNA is TGTGCCAGCGGGCAGAGTAATTCACCCCTCCACTTT.

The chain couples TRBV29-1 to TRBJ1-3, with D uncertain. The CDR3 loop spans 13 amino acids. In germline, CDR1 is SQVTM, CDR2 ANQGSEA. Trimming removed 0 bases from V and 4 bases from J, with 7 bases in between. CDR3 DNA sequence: TGCAGCGTTGAAGAAGGGTTCGGAAACACCATATATTTT. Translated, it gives CSVEEGFGNTIYF.

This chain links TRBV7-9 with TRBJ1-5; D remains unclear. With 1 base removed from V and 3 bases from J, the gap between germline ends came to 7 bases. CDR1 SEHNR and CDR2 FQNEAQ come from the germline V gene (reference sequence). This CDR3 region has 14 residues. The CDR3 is CASSLVGHNQPQHF. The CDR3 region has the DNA TGTGCCAGCAGCTTAGTAGGGCACAATCAGCCCCAGCATTTT.

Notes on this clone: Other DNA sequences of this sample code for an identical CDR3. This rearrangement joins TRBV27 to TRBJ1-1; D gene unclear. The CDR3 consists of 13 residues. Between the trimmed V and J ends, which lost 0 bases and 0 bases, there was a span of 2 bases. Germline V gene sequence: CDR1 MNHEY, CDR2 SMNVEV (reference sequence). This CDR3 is CASSLSLNTEAFF. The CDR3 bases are TGTGCCAGCAGTTTATCTTTGAACACTGAAGCTTTCTTT.

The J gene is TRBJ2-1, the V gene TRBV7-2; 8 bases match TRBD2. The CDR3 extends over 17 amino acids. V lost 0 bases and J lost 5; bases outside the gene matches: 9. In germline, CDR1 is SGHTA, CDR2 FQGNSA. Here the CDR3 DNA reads TGTGCCAGCAGCTTAGCGCTTAAACGGGGGGGGAACAATGAGCAGTTCTTC. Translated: CASSLALKRGGNNEQFF.

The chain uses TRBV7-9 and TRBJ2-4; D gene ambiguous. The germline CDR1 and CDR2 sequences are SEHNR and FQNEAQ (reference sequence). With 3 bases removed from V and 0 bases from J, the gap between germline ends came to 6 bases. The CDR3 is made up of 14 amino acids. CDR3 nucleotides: TGTGCCAGCAGCTTGGGCCCAGCCAAAAACATTCAGTACTTC. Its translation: CASSLGPAKNIQYF.

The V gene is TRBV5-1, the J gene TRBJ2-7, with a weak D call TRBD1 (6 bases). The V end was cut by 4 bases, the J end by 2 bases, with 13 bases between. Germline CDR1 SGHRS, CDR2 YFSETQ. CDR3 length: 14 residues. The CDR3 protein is CASSLGQTPYEQYF. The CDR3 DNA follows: TGCGCCAGCAGCCTGGGACAAACCCCCTACGAGCAGTACTTC. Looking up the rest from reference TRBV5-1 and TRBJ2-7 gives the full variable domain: KAGVTQTPRYLIKTRGQQVTLSCSPISGHRSVSWYQQTPGQGLQFLFEYFSETQRNKGNFPGRFSGRQFSNSRSEMNVSTLELGDSALYLCASSLGQTPYEQYFGPGTRLTVT.

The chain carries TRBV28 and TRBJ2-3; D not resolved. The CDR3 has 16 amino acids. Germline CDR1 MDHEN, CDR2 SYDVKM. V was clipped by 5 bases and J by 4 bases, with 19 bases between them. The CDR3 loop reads CASSPTPAGSADTQYF. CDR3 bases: TGTGCCAGCAGTCCGACCCCCGCAGGCTCTGCAGATACGCAGTATTTT.

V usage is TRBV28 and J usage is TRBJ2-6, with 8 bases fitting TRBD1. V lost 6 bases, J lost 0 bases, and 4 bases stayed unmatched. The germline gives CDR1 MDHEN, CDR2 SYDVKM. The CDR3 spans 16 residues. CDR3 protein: CASSRGQVSGANVLTF. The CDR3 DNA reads TGTGCCAGCAGCCGGGGACAGGTCTCTGGGGCCAACGTCCTGACTTTC.

The CDR3 region has the DNA TGTGCAGAAAGGAGGGGGAGTAGCTATGGCTACACCTTC. Translating it yields CAERRGSSYGYTF. The rearrangement links TRBV2 to TRBJ1-2; possibly TRBD1 for D (6 bases). The CDR3 is 13 amino acids. The V gene's germline CDR1 is SNHLY and CDR2 FYNNEI.

CDR3 nucleotides: TGTGCCATCAGTGAGTCTGAGTATGGCTACACCTTC. Translating gives CAISESEYGYTF. This chain joins TRBV10-3 and TRBJ1-2; no firm D call. The V gene lost 0 bases and the J gene lost 5 bases, with 4 bases spanning the gap. The CDR3 covers 12 residues. Germline CDR1 ENHRY, CDR2 SYGVKD.

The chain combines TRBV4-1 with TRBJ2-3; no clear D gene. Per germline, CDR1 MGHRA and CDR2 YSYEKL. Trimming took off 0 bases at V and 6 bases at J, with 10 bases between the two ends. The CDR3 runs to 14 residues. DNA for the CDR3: TGCGCCAGCAGCCAAGAAGGGTGGATGGATACGCAGTATTTT. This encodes CASSQEGWMDTQYF.

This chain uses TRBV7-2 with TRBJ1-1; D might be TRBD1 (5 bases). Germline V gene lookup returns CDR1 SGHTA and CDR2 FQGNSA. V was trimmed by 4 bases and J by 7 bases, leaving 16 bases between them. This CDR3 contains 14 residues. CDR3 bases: TGTGCCAGCAGCTCGCCTGGGGGAGGGGATGAAGCTTTCTTT. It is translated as CASSSPGGGDEAFF.

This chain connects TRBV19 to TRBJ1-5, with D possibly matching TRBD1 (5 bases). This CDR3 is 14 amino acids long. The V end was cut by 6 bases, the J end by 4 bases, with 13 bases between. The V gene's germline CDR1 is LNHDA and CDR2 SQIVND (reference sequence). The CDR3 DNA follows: TGTGCCAGTAGCCTTCCGGCAGGGAATCAGCCCCAGCATTTT. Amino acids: CASSLPAGNQPQHF.

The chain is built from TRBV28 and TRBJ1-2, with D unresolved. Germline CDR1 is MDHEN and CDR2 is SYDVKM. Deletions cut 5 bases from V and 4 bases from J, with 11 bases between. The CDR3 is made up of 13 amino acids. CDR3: CASSLPTGYGYTF. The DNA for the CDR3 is TGTGCCAGCAGTCTGCCGACTGGCTATGGCTACACCTTC.

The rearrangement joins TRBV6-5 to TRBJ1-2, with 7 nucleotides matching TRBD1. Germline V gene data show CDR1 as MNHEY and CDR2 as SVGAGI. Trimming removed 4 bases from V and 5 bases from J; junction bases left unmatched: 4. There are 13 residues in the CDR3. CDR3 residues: CASSWDSTYGYTF. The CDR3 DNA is TGTGCCAGCAGTTGGGACAGCACTTATGGCTACACCTTC.

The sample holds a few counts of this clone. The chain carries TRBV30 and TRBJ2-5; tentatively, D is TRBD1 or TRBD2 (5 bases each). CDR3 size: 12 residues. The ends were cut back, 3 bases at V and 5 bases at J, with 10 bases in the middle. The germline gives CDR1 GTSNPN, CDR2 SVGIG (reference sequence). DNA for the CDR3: TGTGCCTGGAGGGACTGGGGGGAGACCCAGTACTTC. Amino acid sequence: CAWRDWGETQYF.

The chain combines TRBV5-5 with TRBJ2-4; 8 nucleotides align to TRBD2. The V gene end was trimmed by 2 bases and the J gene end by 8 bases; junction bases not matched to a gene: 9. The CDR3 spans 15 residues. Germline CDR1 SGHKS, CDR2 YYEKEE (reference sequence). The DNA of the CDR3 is TGTGCCAGCAGCTTCGTCAGCGGGGGCCCGTACATTCAGTACTTC. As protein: CASSFVSGGPYIQYF.

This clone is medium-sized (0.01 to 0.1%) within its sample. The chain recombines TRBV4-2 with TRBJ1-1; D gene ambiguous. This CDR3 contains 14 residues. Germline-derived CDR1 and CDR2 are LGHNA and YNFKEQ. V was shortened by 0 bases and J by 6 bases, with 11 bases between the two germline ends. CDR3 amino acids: CASSQESPGAEAFF. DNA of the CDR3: TGTGCCAGCAGCCAAGAGTCTCCCGGCGCTGAAGCTTTCTTT.

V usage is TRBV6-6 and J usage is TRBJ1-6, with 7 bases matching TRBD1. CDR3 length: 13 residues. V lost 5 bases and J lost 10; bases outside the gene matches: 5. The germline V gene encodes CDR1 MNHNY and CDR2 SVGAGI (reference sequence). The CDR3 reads CASSLRGSSPLHF. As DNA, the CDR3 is TGTGCCAGCAGTCTCAGGGGGAGCTCACCCCTCCACTTT.

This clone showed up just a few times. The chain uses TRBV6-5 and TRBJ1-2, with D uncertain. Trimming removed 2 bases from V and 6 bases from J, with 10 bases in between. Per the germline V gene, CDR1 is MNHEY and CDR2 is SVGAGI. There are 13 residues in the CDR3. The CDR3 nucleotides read TGTGCCAGCAGTTACCTGACCCTCCATGGCTACACCTTC. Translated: CASSYLTLHGYTF.

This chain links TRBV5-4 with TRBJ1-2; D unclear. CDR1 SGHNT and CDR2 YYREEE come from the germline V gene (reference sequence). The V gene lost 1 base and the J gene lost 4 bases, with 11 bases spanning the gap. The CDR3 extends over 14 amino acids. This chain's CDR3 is CASSLYSGPYGYTF. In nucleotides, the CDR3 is TGTGCCAGCAGCTTGTACTCCGGACCCTATGGCTACACCTTC.

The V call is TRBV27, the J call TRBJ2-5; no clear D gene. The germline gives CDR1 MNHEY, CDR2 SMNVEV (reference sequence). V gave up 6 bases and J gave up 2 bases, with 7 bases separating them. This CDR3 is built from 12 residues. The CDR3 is CASSSSQETQYF. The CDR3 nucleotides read TGTGCCAGCAGCTCTTCACAAGAGACCCAGTACTTC.

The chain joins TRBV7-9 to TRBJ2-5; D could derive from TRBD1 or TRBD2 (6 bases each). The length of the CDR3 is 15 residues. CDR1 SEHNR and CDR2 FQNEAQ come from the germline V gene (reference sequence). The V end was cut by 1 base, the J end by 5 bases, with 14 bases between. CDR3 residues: CASSLVLRGQETQYF. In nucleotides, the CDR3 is TGTGCCAGCAGCTTAGTCCTCCGGGGGCAGGAGACCCAGTACTTC.

CDR3 in DNA: TGTGCCAGCAGTCCGCACTCCACAGATACGCAGTATTTT. Its protein product is CASSPHSTDTQYF. The chain uses TRBV28 and TRBJ2-3, with D unclear. CDR1 is MDHEN, CDR2 SYDVKM, per germline. This CDR3 spans 13 amino acids. Trimming took off 5 bases at V and 2 bases at J, with 8 bases between the two ends.

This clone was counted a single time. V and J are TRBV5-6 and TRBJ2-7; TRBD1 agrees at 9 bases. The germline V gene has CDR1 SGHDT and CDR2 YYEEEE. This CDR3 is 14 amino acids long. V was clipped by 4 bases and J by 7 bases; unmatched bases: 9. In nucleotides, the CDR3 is TGTGCCAGCAGCCATAAGACAGGGGGTTGGGAGCAGTACTTC. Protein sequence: CASSHKTGGWEQYF.

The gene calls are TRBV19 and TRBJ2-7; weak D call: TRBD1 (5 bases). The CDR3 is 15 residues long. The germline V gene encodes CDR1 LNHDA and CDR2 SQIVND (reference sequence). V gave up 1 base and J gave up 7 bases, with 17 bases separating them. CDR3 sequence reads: CASSIAFLTEGEQYF. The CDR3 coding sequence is TGTGCCAGTAGTATAGCCTTCTTGACAGAAGGAGAGCAGTACTTC.

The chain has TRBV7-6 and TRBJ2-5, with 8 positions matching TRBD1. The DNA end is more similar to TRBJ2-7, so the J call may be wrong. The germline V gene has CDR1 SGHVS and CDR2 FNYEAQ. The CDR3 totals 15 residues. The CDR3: CASSFVQGEGSEQYF. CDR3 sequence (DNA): TGTGCCAGCAGCTTTGTACAGGGGGAAGGAAGCGAGCAGTACTTC.

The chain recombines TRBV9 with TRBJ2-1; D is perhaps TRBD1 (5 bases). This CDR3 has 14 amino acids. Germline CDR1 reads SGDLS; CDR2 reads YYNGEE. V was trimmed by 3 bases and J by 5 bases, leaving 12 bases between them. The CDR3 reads CASSGGLINNEQFF. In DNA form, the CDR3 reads TGTGCCAGCAGCGGGGGCCTAATCAACAATGAGCAGTTCTTC.

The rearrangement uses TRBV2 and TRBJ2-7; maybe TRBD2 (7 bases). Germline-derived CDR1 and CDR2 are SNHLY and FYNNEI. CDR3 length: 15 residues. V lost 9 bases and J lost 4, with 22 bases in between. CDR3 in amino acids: CASLREGQRYYEQYF. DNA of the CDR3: TGTGCCAGTCTCAGGGAGGGACAACGTTATTACGAGCAGTACTTC.

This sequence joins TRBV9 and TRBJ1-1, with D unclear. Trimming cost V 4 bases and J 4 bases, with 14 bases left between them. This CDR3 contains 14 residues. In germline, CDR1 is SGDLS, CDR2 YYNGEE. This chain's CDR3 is CASSPNLSGTEAFF. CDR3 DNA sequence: TGTGCCAGCAGCCCAAACCTCTCGGGCACTGAAGCTTTCTTT.